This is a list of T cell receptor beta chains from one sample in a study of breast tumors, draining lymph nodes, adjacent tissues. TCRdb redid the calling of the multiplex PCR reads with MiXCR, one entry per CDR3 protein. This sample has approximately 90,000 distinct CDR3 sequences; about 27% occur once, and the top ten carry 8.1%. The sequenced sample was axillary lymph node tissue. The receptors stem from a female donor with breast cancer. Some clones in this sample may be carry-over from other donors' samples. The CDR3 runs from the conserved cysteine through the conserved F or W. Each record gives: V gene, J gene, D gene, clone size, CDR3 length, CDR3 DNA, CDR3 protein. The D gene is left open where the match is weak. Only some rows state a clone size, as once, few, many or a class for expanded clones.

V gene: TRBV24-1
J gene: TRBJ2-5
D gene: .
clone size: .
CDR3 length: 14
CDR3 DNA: TGTGCCACCAGTGATGCAGGGATACAAGAGACCCAGTACTTC
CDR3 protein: CATSDAGIQETQYF

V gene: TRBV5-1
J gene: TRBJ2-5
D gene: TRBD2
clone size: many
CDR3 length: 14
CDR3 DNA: TGCGCCAGCAGCTTACTAGCGGGGCGGGAGACCCAGTACTTC
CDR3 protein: CASSLLAGRETQYF

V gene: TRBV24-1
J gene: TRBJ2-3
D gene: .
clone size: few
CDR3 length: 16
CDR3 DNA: TGTGCCACCAGTGATAGAACAGTTGGGTCCGCAGGTACGCAGTATTTT
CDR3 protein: CATSDRTVGSAGTQYF

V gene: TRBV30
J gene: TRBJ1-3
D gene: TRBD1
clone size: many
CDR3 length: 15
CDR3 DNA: TGTGCCTGGGCGGGACAGGGGGCTGCTGGAAACACCATATATTTT
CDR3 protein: CAWAGQGAAGNTIYF

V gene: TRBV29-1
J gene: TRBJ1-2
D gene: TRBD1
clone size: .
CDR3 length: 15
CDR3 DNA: TGCAGCGTGGGTAATCCGGGACAGGGAAACTATGGCTACACCTTC
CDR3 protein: CSVGNPGQGNYGYTF

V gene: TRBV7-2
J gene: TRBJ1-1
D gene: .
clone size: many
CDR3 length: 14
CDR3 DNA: TGTGCCAGCAGCGTCAGCGGCGGTGACACTGAAGCTTTCTTT
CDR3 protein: CASSVSGGDTEAFF

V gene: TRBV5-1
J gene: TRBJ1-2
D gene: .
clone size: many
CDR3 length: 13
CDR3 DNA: TGCGCCAGCAGCTTGGAAACAGGGCATGGCTACACCTTC
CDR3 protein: CASSLETGHGYTF

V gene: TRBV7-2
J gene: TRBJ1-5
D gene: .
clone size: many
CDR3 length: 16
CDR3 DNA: TGTGCCAGCAGCTTAGTTACTGGGGTGGGCAATCAGCCCCAGCATTTT
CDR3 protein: CASSLVTGVGNQPQHF

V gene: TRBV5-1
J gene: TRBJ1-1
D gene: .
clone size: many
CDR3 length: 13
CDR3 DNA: TGCGCCAGCAGCTTTGGACAGAACACTGAAGCTTTCTTT
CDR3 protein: CASSFGQNTEAFF

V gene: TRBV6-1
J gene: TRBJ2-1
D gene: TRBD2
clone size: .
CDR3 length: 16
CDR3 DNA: TGTGCCAGCAGACTTGCACTAGCGGGAGTTTACAATGAGCAGTTCTTC
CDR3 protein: CASRLALAGVYNEQFF

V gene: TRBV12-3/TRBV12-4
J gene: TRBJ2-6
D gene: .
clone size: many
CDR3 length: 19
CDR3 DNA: TGTGCCAGCAGTAACACCCCGGGACGGGGAGGATCTGGGGCCAACGTCCTGACTTTC
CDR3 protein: CASSNTPGRGGSGANVLTF

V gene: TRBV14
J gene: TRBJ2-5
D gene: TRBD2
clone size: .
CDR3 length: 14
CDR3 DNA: TGTGCCGGCAGCCAAGGCGGGGGAGGAGAGACCCAGTACTTC
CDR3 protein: CAGSQGGGGETQYF

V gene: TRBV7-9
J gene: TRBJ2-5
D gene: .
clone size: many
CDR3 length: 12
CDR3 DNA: TGTGCCAGCAGCTTACAGCAAGAGACCCAGTACTTC
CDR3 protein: CASSLQQETQYF

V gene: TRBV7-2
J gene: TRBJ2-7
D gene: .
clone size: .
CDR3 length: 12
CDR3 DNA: TGTGCCAGCAGCTTCCTATCCTACGAGCAGTACTTC
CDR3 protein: CASSFLSYEQYF

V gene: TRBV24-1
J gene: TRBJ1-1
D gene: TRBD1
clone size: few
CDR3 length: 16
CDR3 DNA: TGTGCCACCAGTGACGATCGGGACAGGCCCCCGAGGAGGGCTTTCTTT
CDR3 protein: CATSDDRDRPPRRAFF

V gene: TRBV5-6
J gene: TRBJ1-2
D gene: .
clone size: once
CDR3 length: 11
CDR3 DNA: TGTGCCAGCAGAAGGGTCGAGGGCTACACCTTC
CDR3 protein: CASRRVEGYTF

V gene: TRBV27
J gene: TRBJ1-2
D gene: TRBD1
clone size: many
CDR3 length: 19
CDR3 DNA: TGTGCCAGCAGTTTCCGGAACTCCCCGGGACAGGGCCGCAACTATGGCTACACCTTC
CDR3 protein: CASSFRNSPGQGRNYGYTF

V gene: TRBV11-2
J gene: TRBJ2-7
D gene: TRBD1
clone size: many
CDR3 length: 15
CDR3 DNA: TGTGCCAGCAGCTTCTCCCAGGGGGCGGAATACGAGCAGTACTTC
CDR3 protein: CASSFSQGAEYEQYF

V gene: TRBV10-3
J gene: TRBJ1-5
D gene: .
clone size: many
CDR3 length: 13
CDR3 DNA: TGTGCCATCAAGGCCGGGGGGAATCAGCCCCAGCATTTT
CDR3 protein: CAIKAGGNQPQHF

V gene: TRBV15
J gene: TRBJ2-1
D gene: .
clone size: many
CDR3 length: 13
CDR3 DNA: TGTGCCACCAGCAGTACTACCCGGAATGAGCAGTTCTTC
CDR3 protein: CATSSTTRNEQFF

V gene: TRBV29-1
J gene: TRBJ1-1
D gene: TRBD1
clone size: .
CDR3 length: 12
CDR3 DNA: TGCAGCGTTCGCCGGGGAGACAGGGAGGCTTTCTTT
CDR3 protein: CSVRRGDREAFF

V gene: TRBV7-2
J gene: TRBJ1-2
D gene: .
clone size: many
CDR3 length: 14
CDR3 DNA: TGTGCCAGCAGCTCAGTTCCGCGGACTTATGGCTACACCTTC
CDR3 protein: CASSSVPRTYGYTF

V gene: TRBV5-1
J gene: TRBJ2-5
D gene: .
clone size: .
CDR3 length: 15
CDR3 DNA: TGCGCCAGCAGCTTTTTAATGGTTCCGGAAGAGACCCAGTACTTC
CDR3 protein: CASSFLMVPEETQYF

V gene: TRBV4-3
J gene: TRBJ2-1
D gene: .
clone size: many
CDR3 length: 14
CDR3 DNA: TGCGCCAGCAGCCAAGTCAGAGGGCCCGGTGAGCAGTTCTTC
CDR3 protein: CASSQVRGPGEQFF

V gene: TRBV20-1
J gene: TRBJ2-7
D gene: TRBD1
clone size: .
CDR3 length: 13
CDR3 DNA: TGCAGTGCCCAGATATTACAGGGGAACGAGCAGTACTTC
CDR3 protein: CSAQILQGNEQYF

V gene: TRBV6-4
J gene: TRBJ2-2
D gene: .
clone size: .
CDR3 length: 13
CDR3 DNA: TGTGCCACACTAGGCGATAACACCGGGGAGCTGTTTTTT
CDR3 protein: CATLGDNTGELFF

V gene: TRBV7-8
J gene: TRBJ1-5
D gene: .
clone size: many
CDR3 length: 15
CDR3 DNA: TGTGCCAGCAGCTTAGGACAGGTCCGAAATCAGCCCCAGCATTTT
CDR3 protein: CASSLGQVRNQPQHF

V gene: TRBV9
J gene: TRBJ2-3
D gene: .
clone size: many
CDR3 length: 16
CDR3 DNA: TGTGCCAGCAGCTACGGATTTCGCTCAACGATGGATACGCAGTATTTT
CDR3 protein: CASSYGFRSTMDTQYF

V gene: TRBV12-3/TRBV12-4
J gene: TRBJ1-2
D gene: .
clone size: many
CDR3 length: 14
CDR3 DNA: TGTGCCAGCAGTCCTATACAGGGAAGCTATGGCTACACCTTC
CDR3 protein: CASSPIQGSYGYTF

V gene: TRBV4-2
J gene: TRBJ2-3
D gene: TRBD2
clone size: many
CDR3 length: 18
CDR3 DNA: TGTGCCAGCAGCCAAGGGAGGGCTAGCGGGAGAGGCACAGATACGCAGTATTTT
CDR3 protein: CASSQGRASGRGTDTQYF

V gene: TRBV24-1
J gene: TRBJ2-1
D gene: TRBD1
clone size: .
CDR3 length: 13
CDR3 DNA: TGTGCCACCAGTGATCGGACAGGGTTGGAGATTTTCTTC
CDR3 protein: CATSDRTGLEIFF

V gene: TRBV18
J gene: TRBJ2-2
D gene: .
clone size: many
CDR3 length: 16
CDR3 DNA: TGTGCCAGCTCACCGGTGTTAAAAAGCGACACCGGGGAGCTGTTTTTT
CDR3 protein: CASSPVLKSDTGELFF

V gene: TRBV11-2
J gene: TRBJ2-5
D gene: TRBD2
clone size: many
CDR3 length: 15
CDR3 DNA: TGTGCCAGCGCCCGGACTAGCGGGGACGCAGAGACCCAGTACTTC
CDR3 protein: CASARTSGDAETQYF